This T cell receptor (beta chain) came from a study of blood T cells in healthy people across ages. A J-beta primer mix and a sample-barcoded 5' primer were used in a second PCR of about 7 to 11 cycles. MiXCR, run by TCRdb on the 5' RACE reads, gives a single entry per CDR3 protein. The table shows about 780,000 distinct CDR3 sequences, with less than 80% occurring only once. The table lists this clonotype with a count of one. Per sample, a minimum of 6 million PBMCs were isolated. V was clipped by 0 bases and J by 3 bases, with 15 bases between them. Germline-derived CDR1 and CDR2 are DFQATT and SNEGSKA (reference sequence). This CDR3 contains 16 residues.

V usage is TRBV20-1 and J usage is TRBJ1-5; D gene ambiguous. The specimen was blood. The sequence derives from a young man in good health. CDR3: CSARDLDRDVNQPQHF. The CDR3 region has the DNA TGCAGTGCTAGAGATCTAGATAGGGATGTCAATCAGCCCCAGCATTTT.